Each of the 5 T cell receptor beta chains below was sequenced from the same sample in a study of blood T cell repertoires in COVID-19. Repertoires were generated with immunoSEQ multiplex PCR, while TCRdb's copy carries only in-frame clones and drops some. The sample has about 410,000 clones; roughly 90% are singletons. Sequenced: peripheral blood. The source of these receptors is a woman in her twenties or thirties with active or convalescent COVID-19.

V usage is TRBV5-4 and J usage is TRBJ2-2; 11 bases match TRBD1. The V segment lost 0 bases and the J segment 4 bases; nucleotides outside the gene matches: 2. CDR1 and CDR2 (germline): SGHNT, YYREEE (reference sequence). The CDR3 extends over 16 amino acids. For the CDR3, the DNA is TGTGCCAGCAGCTTGGCCGGACAGGGGGCCACCGGGGAGCTGTTTTTT. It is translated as CASSLAGQGATGELFF.

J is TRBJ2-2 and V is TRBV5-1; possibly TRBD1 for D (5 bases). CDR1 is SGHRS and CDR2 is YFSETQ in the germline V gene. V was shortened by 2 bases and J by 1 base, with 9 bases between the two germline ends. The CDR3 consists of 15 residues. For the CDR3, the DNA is TGCGCCAGCAGCTTTGGGGCCCTGAACACCGGGGAGCTGTTTTTT. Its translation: CASSFGALNTGELFF.

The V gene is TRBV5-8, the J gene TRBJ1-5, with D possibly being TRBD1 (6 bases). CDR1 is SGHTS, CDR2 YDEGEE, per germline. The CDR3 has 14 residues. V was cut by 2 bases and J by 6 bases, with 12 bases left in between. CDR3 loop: CASSFSQGRQPQHF. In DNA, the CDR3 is TGTGCCAGCAGCTTCTCACAGGGACGTCAGCCCCAGCATTTT.

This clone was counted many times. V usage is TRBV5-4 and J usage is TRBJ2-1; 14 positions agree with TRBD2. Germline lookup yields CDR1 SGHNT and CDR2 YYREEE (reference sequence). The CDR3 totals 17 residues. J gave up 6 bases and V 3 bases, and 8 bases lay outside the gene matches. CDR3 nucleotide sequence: TGTGCCAGCAGCTCCGGGACTAGCGGGAGAGTGATCAATGAGCAGTTCTTC. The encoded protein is CASSSGTSGRVINEQFF.

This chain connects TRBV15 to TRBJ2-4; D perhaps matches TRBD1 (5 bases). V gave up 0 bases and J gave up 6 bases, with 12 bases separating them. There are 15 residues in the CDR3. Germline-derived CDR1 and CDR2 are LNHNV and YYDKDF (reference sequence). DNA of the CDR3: TGTGCCACCAGCAGAGATAGGCAGGGTCCAAACATTCAGTACTTC. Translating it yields CATSRDRQGPNIQYF.